This is a list of T cell receptor beta chains from one sample in a study of cytomegalovirus exposure and HLA in healthy donors. Assay used: immunoSEQ multiplex PCR; TCRdb lists only in-frame clones, some missing. The sample records 110,000 or so clones, approximately 80% being singletons. Sequencing was done on a sample of PBMCs. Receptors originate from a male donor in good health and CMV-seronegative. CDR3s include the opening cysteine and the closing phenylalanine or tryptophan. A D gene is named only where the DNA matches it firmly. Not all rows give a size; the values are once, few, many and, for expanded clones, a class.

D	V	J	size	CDR3	DNA
NA	TRBV30	TRBJ1-2	NA	CAWSVKAGSGYTF	TGTGCCTGGAGTGTAAAGGCAGGGTCTGGCTACACCTTC
NA	TRBV2	TRBJ1-1	NA	CASSEARSSYTDAFF	TGTGCCAGCAGTGAGGCTCGGAGTTCATACACTGACGCTTTCTTT
NA	TRBV7-2	TRBJ2-7	NA	CASSLESQGSYEQYF	TGTGCCAGCAGCTTAGAGTCCCAGGGATCCTACGAGCAGTACTTC
TRBD1	TRBV18	TRBJ1-1	NA	CASSPPDRAGDTEAFF	TGTGCCAGCTCACCACCGGACAGGGCGGGCGACACTGAAGCTTTCTTT
TRBD2	TRBV18	TRBJ2-3	NA	CASSPSGGLDTQYF	TGTGCCAGCTCACCGAGCGGGGGCCTTGATACGCAGTATTTT
TRBD2	TRBV6-1	TRBJ2-7	NA	CASRLAGGNEQYF	TGTGCCAGCAGGCTAGCGGGAGGAAACGAGCAGTACTTC
NA	TRBV27	TRBJ1-5	NA	CASSTQTGLNQPQHF	TGTGCCAGCAGTACCCAGACAGGACTTAATCAGCCCCAGCATTTT
NA	TRBV16	TRBJ1-2	NA	CASRAFVEGYGYTF	TGTGCCAGCAGAGCATTCGTAGAGGGTTATGGCTACACCTTC
NA	TRBV4-2	TRBJ2-7	NA	CASSQDPWGASYEQYF	TGTGCCAGCAGCCAAGATCCGTGGGGCGCCTCCTACGAGCAGTACTTC
NA	TRBV7-6	TRBJ2-5	once	CASSLVGGRGEQTQYF	TGTGCCAGCAGCTTAGTAGGTGGCAGGGGGGAGCAGACCCAGTACTTC
NA	TRBV19	TRBJ2-3	NA	CASRPGAMTDTQYF	TGTGCCAGTAGGCCGGGAGCGATGACAGATACGCAGTATTTT
NA	TRBV27	TRBJ1-3	NA	CASSLSRGNGDTIYF	TGTGCCAGCAGTTTATCGCGGGGGAATGGTGACACCATATATTTT
TRBD2	TRBV10-1	TRBJ2-5	NA	CASSERKSGRVETQYF	TGCGCCAGCAGTGAGAGGAAGAGCGGGAGAGTGGAGACCCAGTACTTC
NA	TRBV7-3	TRBJ1-1	NA	CASSAATGGTEAFF	TGTGCCAGCAGCGCTGCAACGGGGGGTACTGAAGCTTTCTTT
NA	TRBV5-4	TRBJ2-5	NA	CASSLEEYQETQYF	TGTGCCAGCAGCTTGGAAGAGTACCAAGAGACCCAGTACTTC
NA	TRBV5-6	TRBJ2-7	NA	CASSRIVDRTYEQYF	TGTGCCAGCAGTCGAATAGTTGACAGGACCTACGAGCAGTACTTC
TRBD2	TRBV27	TRBJ2-7	NA	CASRTSGRSGREQYF	TGTGCCAGCAGAACTAGCGGGAGATCGGGCCGCGAGCAGTACTTC
NA	TRBV5-1	TRBJ2-2	NA	CASSSVGSANTGELFF	TGCGCCAGCAGCAGCGTCGGGAGCGCGAACACCGGGGAGCTGTTTTTT
NA	TRBV7-2	TRBJ2-7	NA	CASSHLPYEQYF	TGTGCCAGCAGCCACTTACCCTACGAGCAGTACTTC
NA	TRBV27	TRBJ2-1	NA	CASSPQAGSYNEQFF	TGTGCCAGCAGTCCACAGGCAGGCTCCTACAATGAGCAGTTCTTC
TRBD1	TRBV5-1	TRBJ2-1	NA	CASSLAEGAGYNEQFF	TGCGCCAGCAGCTTGGCCGAGGGGGCTGGATACAATGAGCAGTTCTTC
NA	TRBV18	TRBJ1-1	NA	CASSPNHREMNTEAFF	TGTGCCAGCTCACCCAACCACAGGGAAATGAACACTGAAGCTTTCTTT
NA	TRBV21-1	TRBJ2-5	once	CASSKTLAEETQYF	TGTGCCAGCAGCAAAACACTAGCGGAAGAGACCCAGTACTTC
NA	TRBV12-2	TRBJ2-1	NA	CASRIRLAGDNEQFF	TGTGCAAGTCGCATACGACTAGCGGGAGACAATGAGCAGTTCTTC
NA	TRBV18	TRBJ2-2	NA	CASRLGGAANTGELFF	TGTGCCAGCAGATTAGGGGGAGCCGCGAACACCGGGGAGCTGTTTTTT
NA	TRBV14	TRBJ2-2	NA	CASSLQRARTGELFF	TGTGCCAGCAGCCTCCAGCGGGCGAGAACCGGGGAGCTGTTTTTT
NA	TRBV28	TRBJ1-4	NA	CASSTDEKLFF	TGTGCCAGCAGCACAGATGAAAAACTGTTTTTT